These 21 T cell receptor beta chains originate from one sample sequenced in a study of blood T cells in healthy people across ages. For the second PCR, which ran for about 7 to 11 cycles, a sample-barcoded 5' primer and a J-beta primer mix were used. TCRdb fed the 5' RACE reads into MiXCR, producing one record per CDR3 protein. The sample consists of 800,000 to 1,300,000 distinct CDR3 sequences, about 25% of them appearing once. The same specimen was also included in a second study, on T cells of mothers and their children.

The sequenced sample consisted of blood. These receptors came from a girl aged 2 to 9 in good health.

This clonotype was detected a few times. The CDR3 spells CATRTEYNEQFF. As DNA, the CDR3 is TGTGCCACCCGGACGGAATACAATGAGCAGTTCTTC. The chain employs TRBV10-3 and TRBJ2-1, with no clear D. Per germline, CDR1 ENHRY and CDR2 SYGVKD. Trimming took 10 bases from V and 4 from J, leaving 11 bases between them. The CDR3 sequence is 12 residues long.

The V call is TRBV11-3, the J call TRBJ1-1, with 7 bases aligning to TRBD1. The CDR3 runs to 17 residues. Germline loops: CDR1 SGHNT, CDR2 YENEEA. V lost 4 bases to trimming and J lost 1 base; unmatched junction nucleotides: 12. CDR3 DNA: TGTGCCAGCAGCTCGGATCCTTGGACAGGATGGAACACTGAAGCTTTCTTT. Its protein product is CASSSDPWTGWNTEAFF.

This clonotype was detected ten times or more. Germline and junction disagree at one end, which may indicate a read error. Here the CDR3 DNA reads TGTGCCAGCAGTTTGGAGGGCCGAGAGACCCAGTACTTC. Protein: CASSLEGRETQYF. The chain is built from TRBV5-1 and TRBJ2-5, with TRBD2 as a possible D gene (6 bases). Germline values: CDR1 SGHRS, CDR2 YFSETQ. The CDR3 extends over 13 amino acids.

The CDR3, as DNA: TGTGCCAGCAGTTTTGAGGAGGGCGGGCAGCCCCAGCATTTT. This gives the protein CASSFEEGGQPQHF. This rearrangement joins TRBV27 to TRBJ1-5; no reliable D call. This CDR3 is 14 amino acids long. The V and J ends lost 3 bases and 7 bases respectively, with 13 bases between them. Germline V gives CDR1 MNHEY, CDR2 SMNVEV (reference sequence).

The gene calls are TRBV20-1 and TRBJ2-5; 8 nucleotides line up with TRBD2. The closer fit of TRBJ2-7 to the DNA end suggests the J call may be wrong. Germline V lookup: CDR1 DFQATT, CDR2 SNEGSKA (reference sequence). The CDR3 is made up of 13 amino acids. The CDR3 loop reads CSATPGTRTEQYF. The CDR3 DNA follows: TGCAGTGCTACACCCGGGACTAGAACCGAGCAGTACTTC.

Concerning this clonotype: A much larger clone differs from this one at a single base, so this may be a read error. The chain employs TRBV5-6 and TRBJ2-5; D tentatively fits TRBD1 or TRBD2 (5 bases each). The CDR3 loop spans 14 amino acids. CDR1 SGHDT and CDR2 YYEEEE come from the germline V gene. CDR3 loop: CAGSLAGTQETQYF. The CDR3 nucleotides read TGTGCCGGCAGCCTCGCCGGGACCCAAGAGACCCAGTACTTC.

The rearrangement joins TRBV27 to TRBJ1-1, with 10 bases that match TRBD1. From germline, CDR1 is MNHEY and CDR2 SMNVEV (reference sequence). The CDR3 has 13 residues. The V and J ends lost 6 bases and 8 bases, in that order; junction bases with no gene match: 6. CDR3 bases: TGTGCCAGCAGGGGGGGGACAGGGGTCGAAGCTTTCTTT. Translation gives CASRGGTGVEAFF.

The sample holds a few counts of this clonotype. The chain joins TRBV3-1 to TRBJ1-2; D not resolved. Trimming left V 0 bases short and J 4 bases short, with 12 bases between. CDR1 LGHDT and CDR2 YNNKEL come from the germline V gene (reference sequence). The CDR3 has 15 residues. The CDR3 here is CASSQDLAGGYGYTF. The DNA for the CDR3 is TGTGCCAGCAGCCAAGATCTTGCGGGCGGCTATGGCTACACCTTC. Filled out from reference TRBV3-1 and TRBJ1-2, the complete variable domain reads DTAVSQTPKYLVTQMGNDKSIKCEQNLGHDTMYWYKQDSKKFLKIMFSYNNKELIINETVPNRFSPKSPDKAHLNLHINSLELGDSAVYFCASSQDLAGGYGYTFGSGTRLTVV.

The CDR3 here is CASGGLLGETQYF. CDR3 DNA sequence: TGTGCCAGCGGGGGGCTTCTGGGGGAGACCCAGTACTTC. The chain is built from TRBV27 and TRBJ2-5; D is possibly TRBD1 or TRBD2 (6 bases each). There are 13 residues in the CDR3. CDR1 MNHEY and CDR2 SMNVEV come from the germline V gene (reference sequence). Trimming removed 8 bases at V and 5 bases at J, with 15 bases between.

This clonotype was seen only a few times. The chain couples TRBV29-1 to TRBJ1-2; D uncertain. V shed 5 bases and J shed 7 bases, with 5 bases lying between them. The CDR3 length is 9 residues. Germline loops: CDR1 SQVTM, CDR2 ANQGSEA. CDR3 sequence (DNA): TGCAGCGTTACCCCTGGCTACACCTTC. Translation: CSVTPGYTF.

This chain uses TRBV29-1 with TRBJ2-7, with unresolved D. Germline CDR1 SQVTM, CDR2 ANQGSEA. Trimming cost V 5 bases and J 5 bases, with 10 bases left between them. This CDR3 spans 11 amino acids. CDR3 DNA: TGCAGCGTTCCGGACGGCGACGAGCAGTACTTC. It specifies CSVPDGDEQYF.

The CDR3 here is CASSLTGRGIDNEQFF. The CDR3 DNA reads as TGCGCCAGCAGCTTGACCGGAAGGGGGATAGACAATGAGCAGTTCTTC. The chain links TRBV5-1 to TRBJ2-1, with D possibly TRBD1 on 6 matching bases. CDR1 SGHRS and CDR2 YFSETQ come from the germline V gene. This CDR3 has 16 residues. V gave up 1 base and J gave up 5 bases, with 16 bases separating them.

The chain combines TRBV13 with TRBJ2-1; possibly TRBD1 for D (5 bases). V was trimmed by 3 bases and J by 2 bases, leaving 17 bases between them. The V gene's germline CDR1 is PRHDT and CDR2 FYEKMQ (reference sequence). The CDR3 consists of 17 residues. The CDR3 nucleotides are TGTGCCAGCAGCTTTACACTTCGCCAAGGGGCCTACAATGAGCAGTTCTTC. This codes for CASSFTLRQGAYNEQFF.

The chain combines TRBV9 with TRBJ2-1; no reliable D call. Between the trimmed V and J ends, which lost 0 bases and 10 bases, there was a span of 8 bases. Germline CDR1 reads SGDLS; CDR2 reads YYNGEE. This CDR3 has 12 amino acids. Written as DNA, the CDR3 is TGTGCCAGCAGCGTAGAATGGTTAGAGCAGTTCTTC. Its translation: CASSVEWLEQFF.

The V and J genes are TRBV7-9 and TRBJ1-2, with D tentatively TRBD1 (5 bases). The CDR3 loop spans 14 amino acids. Germline V gene data show CDR1 as SEHNR and CDR2 as FQNEAQ (reference sequence). The ends were cut back, 5 bases at V and 1 base at J, with 11 bases in the middle. Here the CDR3 reads CASSQGRNNYGYTF. CDR3 nucleotides: TGTGCCAGCAGCCAGGGACGGAATAACTATGGCTACACCTTC. Combining the CDR3 with reference TRBV7-9 and TRBJ1-2 gives the whole variable domain DTGVSQNPRHKITKRGQNVTFRCDPISEHNRLYWYRQTLGQGPEFLTYFQNEAQLEKSRLLSDRFSAERPKGSFSTLEIQRTEQGDSAMYLCASSQGRNNYGYTFGSGTRLTVV.

This clonotype was detected a few times. V usage is TRBV6-1 and J usage is TRBJ2-3, with 10 bases aligning to TRBD1. CDR3 length: 16 amino acids. Germline V gives CDR1 MNHNS, CDR2 SASEGT. The V segment lost 4 bases and the J segment 7 bases; nucleotides outside the gene matches: 11. The CDR3 nucleotides are TGTGCCAGCAGTGTGACCGGGACAGGGGATATTAATACGCAGTATTTT. Residues: CASSVTGTGDINTQYF.

This clonotype was found a few times. The V and J genes are TRBV24-1 and TRBJ2-1; no firm D call. Deletions cut 4 bases from V and 1 base from J, with 4 bases between. Germline-derived CDR1 and CDR2 are KGHDR and SFDVKD. The CDR3 has 13 residues. Here the CDR3 reads CATSDHSYNEQFF. Here the CDR3 DNA reads TGTGCCACCAGTGACCATTCCTACAATGAGCAGTTCTTC.

This clonotype was seen a few times. The chain couples TRBV7-6 to TRBJ2-1; unclear D gene. The V gene lost 3 bases and the J gene lost 3 bases, with 9 bases spanning the gap. CDR3 size: 14 residues. Germline V gene sequence: CDR1 SGHVS, CDR2 FNYEAQ. The CDR3 protein is CASSLRRRYNEQFF. The CDR3 coding sequence is TGTGCCAGCAGCTTGAGACGGCGCTACAATGAGCAGTTCTTC.

This clonotype came up a few times. The chain has TRBV7-9 and TRBJ2-5, with 9 bases identical to TRBD1. The germline CDR1 and CDR2 sequences are SEHNR and FQNEAQ (reference sequence). The CDR3 length is 15 residues. J gave up 7 bases and V 5 bases, and 11 bases lay outside the gene matches. The CDR3 sequence is CASSDQGQGRGTQYF. The CDR3 DNA follows: TGTGCCAGCAGCGACCAGGGACAGGGCCGGGGGACCCAGTACTTC.

The V gene is TRBV18, the J gene TRBJ2-3; D gene unclear. CDR1 is KGHSH and CDR2 is LQKENI in the germline V gene. The CDR3 runs to 12 residues. V shed 4 bases and J shed 14 bases, with 16 bases lying between them. This chain's CDR3 is CASSQPGTRLYF. The CDR3 DNA reads TGTGCCAGCTCACAACCGGGCACCAGGCTGTATTTT.

This clonotype occurred a few times. The chain joins TRBV27 to TRBJ2-1; D remains ambiguous. V lost 2 bases and J lost 6, with 11 bases in between. The CDR3 totals 14 residues. The germline V gene encodes CDR1 MNHEY and CDR2 SMNVEV (reference sequence). DNA of the CDR3: TGTGCCAGCAGTTTAGCAGTTCTTGTCAATGAGCAGTTCTTC. Its protein product is CASSLAVLVNEQFF.